This is a list of T cell receptor beta chains from one sample in a study of T cells after yellow fever vaccination. One entry per CDR3 protein results from TCRdb running MiXCR on the 5' RACE reads. The sample has more than 300,000 distinct CDR3 sequences; roughly 7% are singletons. Material: PBMCs, obtained about 49 days after the first yellow fever vaccination. The receptors here all came from a man between 18 and 29 years old who received the YFV17D yellow fever vaccine. CDR3s include the opening cysteine and the closing phenylalanine or tryptophan. D genes are given only for firm matches. A clone size is listed for some rows: how often the clone was seen (once, few, many), or a class if it is expanded.

size,V,J,D,CDR3,DNA
-,TRBV20-1,TRBJ2-1,-,CSARKPGRSYNEQFF,TGCAGTGCTAGGAAACCCGGTCGGTCCTACAATGAGCAGTTCTTC
few,TRBV7-3,TRBJ2-6,-,CASSVNGAGTGANVLTF,TGTGCCAGCAGCGTGAACGGCGCGGGCACTGGGGCCAACGTCCTGACTTTC
few,TRBV7-9,TRBJ2-1,TRBD1,CASSIGAGTGLDEQFF,TGTGCCAGCAGCATCGGCGCGGGGACAGGATTGGATGAGCAGTTCTTC
few,TRBV7-2,TRBJ1-2,-,CASSLAGANYGYTF,TGTGCCAGCAGCTTAGCGGGCGCTAACTATGGCTACACCTTC
few,TRBV18,TRBJ2-3,TRBD2,CASTGLAGTDTQYF,TGTGCCAGCACGGGACTAGCGGGGACAGATACGCAGTATTTT
few,TRBV10-3,TRBJ2-1,-,CAISGKGPEAGNNEQFF,TGTGCCATCAGTGGGAAAGGACCGGAGGCAGGAAACAATGAGCAGTTCTTC
few,TRBV12-3/TRBV12-4,TRBJ2-5,-,CASSFLIGRDQETQYF,TGTGCCAGCAGTTTCTTGATCGGCCGGGACCAAGAGACCCAGTACTTC
few,TRBV5-1,TRBJ2-5,TRBD1,CASSLGSGDSRETQYF,TGCGCCAGCAGCTTGGGCTCAGGGGACAGTCGAGAGACCCAGTACTTC
-,TRBV19,TRBJ2-3,TRBD1,CASSRGQGANTQYF,TGTGCCAGTAGTAGGGGACAGGGGGCGAATACGCAGTATTTT
-,TRBV24-1,TRBJ2-7,-,CATSDPFFNEQYF,TGTGCCACCAGTGACCCTTTCTTCAACGAGCAGTACTTC
few,TRBV19,TRBJ2-7,-,CASSITPFREQYF,TGTGCCAGTAGTATCACCCCCTTTCGCGAGCAGTACTTC
-,TRBV2,TRBJ2-7,-,CASSAGRELYEQYF,TGTGCCAGCAGTGCGGGACGGGAGTTATACGAGCAGTACTTC
-,TRBV6-2/TRBV6-3,TRBJ2-1,-,CASSYGGDSKDNEQFF,TGTGCCAGCAGTTACGGAGGGGACTCAAAGGACAATGAGCAGTTCTTC
few,TRBV12-5,TRBJ2-2,-,CASGLVSWPYTGELFF,TGTGCTAGTGGTTTGGTCTCTTGGCCATACACCGGGGAGCTTTTTTTT
-,TRBV5-4,TRBJ2-2,-,CASRQTVFTGTGELFF,TGTGCCAGCAGACAAACAGTTTTCACCGGCACCGGGGAGCTGTTTTTT
few,TRBV4-2,TRBJ2-3,TRBD2,CASSWPGTSGGAMDTQYF,TGTGCCAGCAGCTGGCCCGGGACTAGCGGGGGGGCCATGGATACGCAGTATTTT
-,TRBV30,TRBJ2-1,TRBD2,CAWNGAGGLSYNEQFF,TGTGCCTGGAACGGAGCGGGGGGGCTCTCCTACAATGAGCAGTTCTTC
-,TRBV7-6,TRBJ2-5,-,CASSLGVPGLKETQYF,TGTGCCAGCAGCTTAGGCGTTCCCGGACTAAAAGAGACCCAGTACTTC
many,TRBV12-3/TRBV12-4,TRBJ2-7,TRBD2,CASSSLTSVSSYEQYF,TGTGCCAGCAGTTCCCTGACTAGCGTCAGCTCCTACGAGCAGTACTTC
few,TRBV12-3/TRBV12-4,TRBJ2-5,-,CASTGSETQYF,TGTGCCAGCACGGGGAGCGAGACCCAGTACTTC
-,TRBV5-1,TRBJ2-1,TRBD1,CASTSGTGKFF,TGCGCCAGCACCTCCGGGACAGGGAAATTCTTC
-,TRBV5-4,TRBJ2-1,-,CASSLAPSSYNEQFF,TGTGCCAGCAGCTTGGCTCCTAGCTCCTACAATGAGCAGTTCTTC
many,TRBV10-3,TRBJ2-5,-,CAISNGRETQYF,TGTGCCATCAGCAACGGTCGGGAGACCCAGTACTTC
many,TRBV6-2/TRBV6-3,TRBJ2-6,TRBD2,CASGLAGANVLTF,TGTGCCAGTGGACTAGCTGGGGCCAACGTCCTGACTTTC
-,TRBV9,TRBJ2-2,-,CASSVAGDPLTGELFF,TGTGCCAGCAGCGTAGCGGGAGACCCACTCACCGGGGAGCTGTTTTTT
few,TRBV27,TRBJ1-6,-,CASGQGPLSSYNSPLHF,TGTGCCAGCGGGCAGGGGCCCTTGAGCTCCTATAATTCACCCCTCCACTTT
many,TRBV9,TRBJ2-4,-,CASSVSSDIQYF,TGTGCCAGCAGCGTCTCCTCAGACATTCAGTACTTC
few,TRBV24-1,TRBJ1-5,-,CATSARGVNQPQHF,TGTGCCACCAGTGCGAGAGGAGTCAATCAGCCCCAGCATTTT
few,TRBV4-2,TRBJ2-7,TRBD2,CASSPGLANYEQYF,TGTGCCAGCAGCCCGGGACTAGCGAACTACGAGCAGTACTTC
-,TRBV15,TRBJ2-7,TRBD2,CATSRGDSGGLYEQYF,TGTGCCACCAGCAGAGGGGATAGCGGGGGACTCTACGAGCAGTACTTC
few,TRBV18,TRBJ1-2,-,CASSAGAQTLGYTF,TGTGCCAGCTCAGCTGGAGCTCAGACCCTTGGCTACACCTTC
-,TRBV12-3/TRBV12-4,TRBJ2-3,-,CASSLDLQGSTDTQYF,TGTGCCAGCAGTTTGGATTTACAGGGTAGCACAGATACGCAGTATTTT
many,TRBV7-2,TRBJ1-1,-,CASSPAGPNTEAFF,TGTGCCAGCAGCCCCGCAGGACCGAACACTGAAGCTTTCTTT
-,TRBV5-1,TRBJ2-7,TRBD2,CASSLGLAGTAEQYF,TGCGCCAGCAGCTTGGGTCTAGCGGGTACGGCCGAGCAGTACTTC
many,TRBV7-2,TRBJ2-3,-,CASSFRAPDTQYF,TGTGCCAGCAGCTTTCGAGCCCCGGATACGCAGTATTTT
few,TRBV5-1,TRBJ2-1,TRBD1,CASSLGQGAHNEQFF,TGCGCCAGCAGCTTGGGGCAGGGGGCACACAATGAGCAGTTCTTC
few,TRBV18,TRBJ2-5,TRBD2,CASSQTSGTQETQYF,TGTGCCAGCTCACAGACTAGCGGGACCCAAGAGACCCAGTACTTC
many,TRBV7-6,TRBJ2-7,TRBD1,CASSSGQRYEQYF,TGTGCCAGCAGCTCGGGACAGCGATACGAGCAGTACTTC
-,TRBV12-3/TRBV12-4,TRBJ2-5,TRBD1,CASTLGAGDRETQYF,TGTGCCAGCACTCTCGGGGCAGGGGACAGAGAGACCCAGTACTTC
many,TRBV7-3,TRBJ2-3,-,CASSLMGGAADTQYF,TGTGCCAGCAGCTTAATGGGGGGCGCCGCAGATACGCAGTATTTT
-,TRBV18,TRBJ2-7,-,CASSAESPAYEQYF,TGTGCCAGCTCAGCAGAGTCGCCGGCGTACGAGCAGTACTTC
few,TRBV25-1,TRBJ2-6,-,CASSVTGANVLTF,TGTGCCAGCAGCGTAACTGGGGCCAACGTCCTGACTTTC
-,TRBV6-2/TRBV6-3,TRBJ2-1,-,CASSMDGPPPYNEQFF,TGTGCCAGCAGCATGGACGGACCACCCCCCTACAATGAGCAGTTCTTC
many,TRBV5-1,TRBJ2-5,-,CASSLERNRETQYF,TGCGCCAGCAGCTTGGAACGTAACAGGGAGACCCAGTACTTC
-,TRBV7-3,TRBJ2-1,-,CASSLRLSGSRDEQFF,TGTGCCAGCAGCTTACGGCTCTCGGGTAGTAGGGATGAGCAGTTCTTC
-,TRBV30,TRBJ2-3,TRBD2,CAWSRLRTSGLADTQYF,TGTGCCTGGAGTCGCTTAAGGACTAGCGGATTGGCAGATACGCAGTATTTT
-,TRBV28,TRBJ1-1,-,CASSLGTAFF,TGTGCCAGCAGTTTAGGGACGGCTTTCTTT
-,TRBV12-3/TRBV12-4,TRBJ2-5,-,CASSFSGPQGSKETQYF,TGTGCCAGCAGTTTTTCAGGGCCCCAGGGATCGAAAGAGACCCAGTACTTC
-,TRBV7-2,TRBJ2-2,TRBD2,CASRRSGGENTGELFF,TGTGCCAGCAGACGTAGCGGGGGGGAGAACACCGGGGAGCTGTTTTTT
few,TRBV3-1,TRBJ2-5,TRBD1,CASSQWARQGGAKETQYF,TGTGCCAGCAGCCAGTGGGCCAGACAGGGGGGGGCTAAAGAGACCCAGTACTTC
many,TRBV6-2/TRBV6-3,TRBJ2-2,-,CASAWDDTGELFF,TGTGCCAGCGCCTGGGACGACACCGGGGAGCTGTTTTTT
-,TRBV27,TRBJ1-1,-,CASSFLAGAAFF,TGTGCCAGCAGTTTTCTGGCAGGAGCGGCTTTCTTT